This T cell receptor (beta chain) was identified during a study of T cell clones after liver transplantation. In germline, CDR1 is LNHDA, CDR2 SQIVND (reference sequence). V trimming: 5 bases; J trimming: 5 bases; junction bases outside the gene matches: 1. The CDR3 sequence is 15 residues long. Here immunoSEQ multiplex PCR was the method, and the copy in TCRdb shows in-frame clones only, minus some. The top ten hold approximately 0.43% of the sample, which has about 80,000 clones, 82% seen once. The source of this sequence is a human patient who received a liver transplant. Some T cells may trace back to the graft donor. Sequencing used CD4+ T cells from blood, obtained 46 months after liver transplant. The J gene is TRBJ2-1, the V gene TRBV19; TRBD2 aligns across 15 bases. This CDR3 is CASSGTSGRNNEQFF. In DNA form, the CDR3 reads TGTGCCAGTAGTGGGACTAGCGGGAGGAACAATGAGCAGTTCTTC.